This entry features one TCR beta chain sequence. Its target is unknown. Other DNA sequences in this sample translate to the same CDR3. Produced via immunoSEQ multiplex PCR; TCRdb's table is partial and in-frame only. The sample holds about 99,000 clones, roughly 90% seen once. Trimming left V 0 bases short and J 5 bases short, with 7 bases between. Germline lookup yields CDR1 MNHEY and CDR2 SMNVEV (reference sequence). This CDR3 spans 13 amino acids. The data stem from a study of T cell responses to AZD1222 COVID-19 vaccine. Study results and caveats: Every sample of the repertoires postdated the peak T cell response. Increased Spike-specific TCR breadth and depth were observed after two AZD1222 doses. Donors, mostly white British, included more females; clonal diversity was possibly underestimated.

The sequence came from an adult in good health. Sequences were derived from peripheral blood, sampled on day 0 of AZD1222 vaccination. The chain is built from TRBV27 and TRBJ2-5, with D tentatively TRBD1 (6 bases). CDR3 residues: CASSLSRGETQYF. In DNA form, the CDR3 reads TGTGCCAGCAGTTTATCGAGGGGGGAGACCCAGTACTTC.